The 22 T cell receptor beta chains reported below all come from one sample, sequenced in a study of control samples from healthy donors and cancer patients. Libraries were prepared by immunoSEQ multiplex PCR; TCRdb keeps only in-frame clonotypes and omits some of them. Seen here are 100,000 to 150,000 clones, around 92% observed once, and the top ten hold 2% to 2.5%. Specimen: blood. Receptors originate from a woman aged 45-59 years in good health.

V and J are TRBV5-1 and TRBJ2-5; 9 bases align to TRBD2. The CDR3 runs to 14 residues. Germline assignment: CDR1 SGHRS and CDR2 YFSETQ. The V segment lost 0 bases and the J segment 4 bases; nucleotides outside the gene matches: 1. The CDR3 here is CASSLGGRGETQYF. In DNA form, the CDR3 reads TGCGCCAGCAGCTTGGGCGGGAGGGGAGAGACCCAGTACTTC.

This clone was observed a single time. This specimen includes other DNA sequences encoding the same CDR3. V gene TRBV2 combines with J gene TRBJ2-7; no definite D call. The CDR3 runs 13 residues. Looked up from germline, CDR1 is SNHLY and CDR2 is FYNNEI. Deletions cut 2 bases from V and 0 bases from J, with 5 bases between. CDR3 sequence: CASSERVSYEQYF. The DNA for the CDR3 is TGTGCCAGCAGTGAAAGGGTCTCCTACGAGCAGTACTTC.

The genes are TRBV27 and TRBJ1-2; D might be TRBD1 (5 bases). V was shortened by 2 bases and J by 3 bases, with 13 bases between the two germline ends. The CDR3 has 15 residues. CDR1 and CDR2 (germline): MNHEY, SMNVEV (reference sequence). The CDR3 here is CASSLSWRGDYGYTF. The CDR3 coding sequence is TGTGCCAGCAGTTTAAGTTGGAGGGGTGACTATGGCTACACCTTC.

CDR3 loop: CASSEPPGGWADIQYF. DNA for the CDR3: TGTGCCAGCAGTGAACCCCCCGGGGGGTGGGCCGACATTCAGTACTTC. This chain links TRBV6-1 with TRBJ2-4, with 7 bases that match TRBD2. The CDR3 totals 16 residues. Germline lookup yields CDR1 MNHNS and CDR2 SASEGT. Trimming cost V 2 bases and J 8 bases; bases outside gene matches: 12.

The rearrangement uses TRBV29-1 and TRBJ1-2; D call uncertain. The germline gives CDR1 SQVTM, CDR2 ANQGSEA. CDR3 length: 11 residues. Trimming took off 7 bases at V and 0 bases at J, with 6 bases between the two ends. The CDR3 is CSAPANYGYTF. The CDR3 DNA follows: TGCAGCGCCCCGGCTAACTATGGCTACACCTTC.

The chain uses TRBV6-5 and TRBJ2-1; 7 bases align to TRBD1. V gave up 7 bases and J gave up 5 bases; unmatched junction bases: 2. This CDR3 has 12 amino acids. Germline V gene sequence: CDR1 MNHEY, CDR2 SVGAGI. The CDR3 sequence is CASKDRDNEQFF. The CDR3 DNA is TGTGCCAGCAAAGACAGGGACAATGAGCAGTTCTTC.

CDR3 protein: CASSIKPDNEQFF. CDR3 nucleotides: TGCGCCAGCAGTATTAAACCGGACAATGAGCAGTTCTTC. The chain carries TRBV10-1 and TRBJ2-1; D is unclear. Germline V CDR1 and CDR2: WNHNN, SYGVQD (reference sequence). The CDR3 length is 13 residues. The ends were cut back, 5 bases at V and 5 bases at J, with 10 bases in the middle.

This chain connects TRBV4-1 to TRBJ1-6, with TRBD1 identical over 7 bases. V trimming: 2 bases; J trimming: 6 bases; junction bases outside the gene matches: 4. Germline V gene lookup returns CDR1 MGHRA and CDR2 YSYEKL. The CDR3 consists of 15 residues. Written as DNA, the CDR3 is TGCGCCAGCAGCCAATGGACAGGCCGTAATTCACCCCTCCACTTT. It specifies CASSQWTGRNSPLHF.

This clone has a single count. V and J are TRBV7-9 and TRBJ1-1; D perhaps matches TRBD1 (6 bases). Deletions cut 1 base from V and 5 bases from J, with 14 bases between. The germline CDR1 and CDR2 sequences are SEHNR and FQNEAQ (reference sequence). The CDR3 is 15 residues long. The CDR3 DNA reads as TGTGCCAGCAGCTTAGGCTTTGGACAGCGGACTGAAGCTTTCTTT. Protein sequence: CASSLGFGQRTEAFF.

The sample holds a few counts of this clone. The V and J genes are TRBV9 and TRBJ2-1; D possibly uses TRBD1 or TRBD2 (5 bases each). Germline lookup yields CDR1 SGDLS and CDR2 YYNGEE. The CDR3 is made up of 13 amino acids. The ends were cut back, 2 bases at V and 7 bases at J, with 10 bases in the middle. CDR3 protein: CASSVGTVNEQFF. Here the CDR3 DNA reads TGTGCCAGCAGCGTTGGGACGGTTAATGAGCAGTTCTTC.

The rearrangement uses TRBV10-2 and TRBJ2-1; TRBD2 agrees at 12 bases. The junction had 11 bases not matched to a gene; V was cut back by 6 bases and J by 5 bases. The CDR3 covers 17 residues. Germline V CDR1 and CDR2: WSHSY, SAAADI. CDR3 in DNA: TGCGCCAGCAGGGAGGACCTAGGACTAGCGGGGAACAATGAGCAGTTCTTC. It yields the protein CASREDLGLAGNNEQFF.

CDR3 DNA sequence: TGTGCCCGAAGGACGCGGGACGAGCAGTACTTC. Its translation: CARRTRDEQYF. This chain links TRBV2 with TRBJ2-7, with TRBD2 as a possible D gene (5 bases). Germline assignment: CDR1 SNHLY and CDR2 FYNNEI. There are 11 residues in the CDR3. Trimming pared 11 bases from V and 5 bases from J, leaving 13 bases between.

The genes are TRBV6-5 and TRBJ2-3; TRBD2 matches 8 bases. Trimming removed 8 bases from V and 4 bases from J; junction bases left unmatched: 8. CDR3 length: 14 residues. Germline CDR1 and CDR2: MNHEY and SVGAGI. The CDR3 spells CASPSQREPDTQYF. The DNA for the CDR3 is TGTGCCAGCCCGAGTCAGCGGGAGCCAGATACGCAGTATTTT.

The chain joins TRBV30 to TRBJ1-2; no firm D call. V lost 7 bases, J lost 2 bases, and 14 bases lay in between. Germline CDR1 GTSNPN, CDR2 SVGIG (reference sequence). The CDR3 consists of 13 residues. CDR3 residues: CASRSSLNYGYTF. The CDR3 DNA reads TGTGCCTCACGGAGTTCGCTGAACTATGGCTACACCTTC.

The J gene is TRBJ1-4, the V gene TRBV5-5; D not certain. This CDR3 is built from 14 residues. Per germline, CDR1 SGHKS and CDR2 YYEKEE (reference sequence). Trimming took 1 base from V and 3 from J, leaving 7 bases between them. CDR3 amino acids: CASSLSWANEKLFF. CDR3 in DNA: TGTGCCAGCAGCTTGTCATGGGCTAATGAAAAACTGTTTTTT.

The genes are TRBV5-4 and TRBJ2-2, with TRBD2 matching over 9 bases. CDR3 length equals 15 residues. Germline loops: CDR1 SGHNT, CDR2 YYREEE (reference sequence). Trimming took 4 bases from V and 5 from J; bases not matched to a gene: 6. As DNA, the CDR3 is TGTGCCAGCAGCCGACTAGCGGAACGTACCGGGGAGCTGTTTTTT. Translating gives CASSRLAERTGELFF.

The rearrangement joins TRBV2 to TRBJ2-3, with 9 bases identical to TRBD1. CDR3 length: 14 amino acids. V was clipped by 7 bases and J by 3 bases; unmatched bases: 5. Germline assignment: CDR1 SNHLY and CDR2 FYNNEI. The CDR3 DNA sequence: TGTGCCAGCAAGACAGGGGGAGGGACAGATACGCAGTATTTT. Translated: CASKTGGGTDTQYF.

The rearrangement uses TRBV4-1 and TRBJ1-1; 8 nucleotides align to TRBD1. The ends lost 3 bases at V and 1 base at J; junction bases unmatched: 4. The length of the CDR3 is 15 residues. Germline V lookup: CDR1 MGHRA, CDR2 YSYEKL. CDR3 sequence reads: CASSHTGQENTEAFF. Written as DNA, the CDR3 is TGCGCCAGCAGCCACACGGGACAGGAGAACACTGAAGCTTTCTTT.

The chain combines TRBV10-3 with TRBJ2-7, with a possible D match to TRBD2 (6 bases). This CDR3 comprises 13 residues. Germline loops: CDR1 ENHRY, CDR2 SYGVKD. The germline V and J ends were trimmed by 8 bases and 3 bases, with 14 bases remaining between them. CDR3 sequence: CAIRGGTIYEQYF. As DNA, the CDR3 is TGTGCCATCCGTGGAGGGACGATCTACGAGCAGTACTTC.

This CDR3 reads CASSPRRAQETQYF. For the CDR3, the DNA is TGTGCCAGCAGCCCTCGCAGGGCGCAAGAGACCCAGTACTTC. The chain has TRBV7-8 and TRBJ2-5; D is perhaps TRBD1 (5 bases). Germline CDR1 is SGHVS and CDR2 is FQNEAQ. The CDR3 runs to 14 residues. Trimming took 5 bases from V and 2 from J, leaving 12 bases between them.

The chain joins TRBV6-5 to TRBJ2-1; D not certain. Trimming shortened V by 6 bases and J by 4 bases, and 10 bases separated the two germline ends. Germline loops: CDR1 MNHEY, CDR2 SVGAGI. CDR3 size: 13 residues. This CDR3 reads CASRRSVYNEQFF. For the CDR3, the DNA is TGTGCCAGCAGACGGAGCGTGTACAATGAGCAGTTCTTC.

This chain joins TRBV20-1 and TRBJ1-1, with D possibly matching TRBD1 (5 bases). The CDR3 sequence is 14 residues long. Germline loops: CDR1 DFQATT, CDR2 SNEGSKA (reference sequence). Trimming took off 3 bases at V and 3 bases at J, with 14 bases between the two ends. The CDR3 loop reads CSASSGRGDTEAFF. Here the CDR3 DNA reads TGCAGTGCTAGTTCGGGGAGGGGCGACACTGAAGCTTTCTTT.